This TCR beta chain was recorded in a study of OX40 agonist ivuxolimab in advanced cancers. As to this clone: A junction boundary mismatches the germline segment, possibly from a read error.

Germline V lookup: CDR1 SSHAT, CDR2 FNYEAQ (reference sequence). This CDR3 has 16 residues. Libraries were prepared by immunoSEQ multiplex PCR; TCRdb keeps only in-frame clonotypes and omits some of them. The sample lists tens of thousands of clones; 75% to 90% were seen once. This sample comprised CD4+ or CD8+ T cells sorted from blood, obtained in a trial of the OX40 agonist ivuxolimab. This clonotype was obtained from an adult with an advanced solid tumor such as melanoma, head and neck, liver or kidney cancer. This chain joins TRBV7-7 and TRBJ1-3, with a weak D call TRBD1 (5 bases). CDR3 sequence (DNA): TGTGCTAGCAGCCCCGGGACGGTTCGCTCTGGCAACACCATATATTTT. Translated, it gives CASSPGTVRSGNTIYF.